The sequence of this T cell receptor (beta chain) was determined in a study of control samples from healthy donors and cancer patients. CDR3 length equals 11 residues. V dropped 7 bases and J dropped 5; count of bases not matched to a gene: 5. The germline CDR1 and CDR2 sequences are DFQATT and SNEGSKA (reference sequence). The assay was immunoSEQ multiplex PCR, and TCRdb's table has in-frame clones only and misses some. The table lists just under 75,000 clones, roughly 84% of them singletons. The V gene is TRBV20-1, the J gene TRBJ2-7, with TRBD2 identical over 7 bases. This TCR came from a woman aged 45 to 65 in good health. Sequences were obtained from blood. CDR3 sequence reads: CSVLADHEQYF. CDR3 in DNA: TGCAGTGTTCTAGCGGATCACGAGCAGTACTTC.